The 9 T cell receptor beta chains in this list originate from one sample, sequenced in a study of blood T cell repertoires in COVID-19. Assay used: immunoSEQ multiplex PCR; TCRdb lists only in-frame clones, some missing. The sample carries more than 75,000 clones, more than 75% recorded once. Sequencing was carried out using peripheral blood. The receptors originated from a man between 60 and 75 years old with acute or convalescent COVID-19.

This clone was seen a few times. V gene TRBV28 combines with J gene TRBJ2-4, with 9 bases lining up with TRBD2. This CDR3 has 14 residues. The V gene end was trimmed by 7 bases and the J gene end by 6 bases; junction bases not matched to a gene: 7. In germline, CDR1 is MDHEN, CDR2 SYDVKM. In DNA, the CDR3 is TGTGCCAGCACCCCTGGCGGGAGGGGAAACATTCAGTACTTC. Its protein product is CASTPGGRGNIQYF.

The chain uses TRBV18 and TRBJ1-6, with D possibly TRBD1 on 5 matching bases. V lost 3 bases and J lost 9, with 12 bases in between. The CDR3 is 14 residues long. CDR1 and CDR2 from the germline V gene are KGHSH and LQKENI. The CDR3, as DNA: TGTGCCAGCTCACCCAGGGCGTTCAGTTCACCCCTCCACTTT. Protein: CASSPRAFSSPLHF. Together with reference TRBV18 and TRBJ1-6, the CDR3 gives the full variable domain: NAGVMQNPRHLVRRRGQEARLRCSPMKGHSHVYWYRQLPEEGLKFMVYLQKENIIDESGMPKERFSAEFPKEGPSILRIQQVVRGDSAAYFCASSPRAFSSPLHFGNGTRLTVT.

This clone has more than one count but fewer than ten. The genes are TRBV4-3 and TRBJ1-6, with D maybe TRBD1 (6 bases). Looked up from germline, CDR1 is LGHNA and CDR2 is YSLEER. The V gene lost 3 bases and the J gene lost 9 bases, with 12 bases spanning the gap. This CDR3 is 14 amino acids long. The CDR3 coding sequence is TGCGCCAGCAGCCAGAATCACAGGGTTTCACCCCTCCACTTT. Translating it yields CASSQNHRVSPLHF.

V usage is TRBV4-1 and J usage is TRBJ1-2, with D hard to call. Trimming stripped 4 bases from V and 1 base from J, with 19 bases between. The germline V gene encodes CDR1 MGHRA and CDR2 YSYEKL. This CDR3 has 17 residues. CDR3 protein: CASSPGPPRFVNYGYTF. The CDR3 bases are TGCGCCAGCAGCCCGGGTCCTCCAAGGTTTGTTAACTATGGCTACACCTTC.

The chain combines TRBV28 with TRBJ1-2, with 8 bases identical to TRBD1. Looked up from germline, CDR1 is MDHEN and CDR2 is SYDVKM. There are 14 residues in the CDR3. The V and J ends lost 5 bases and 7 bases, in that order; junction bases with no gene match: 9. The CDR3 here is CASSGDRGRGGYTF. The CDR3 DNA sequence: TGTGCCAGCAGTGGCGACAGGGGTCGAGGTGGCTACACCTTC.

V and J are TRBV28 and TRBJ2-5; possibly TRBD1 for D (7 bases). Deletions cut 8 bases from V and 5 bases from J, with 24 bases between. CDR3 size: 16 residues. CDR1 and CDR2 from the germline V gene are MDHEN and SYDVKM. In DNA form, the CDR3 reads TGTGCCAGCGAGGGACAGCCTCAAGGAGGGGGGGAGACCCAGTACTTC. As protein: CASEGQPQGGGETQYF. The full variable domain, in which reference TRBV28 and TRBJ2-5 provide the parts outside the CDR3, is DVKVTQSSRYLVKRTGEKVFLECVQDMDHENMFWYRQDPGLGLRLIYFSYDVKMKEKGDIPEGYSVSREKKERFSLILESASTNQTSMYLCASEGQPQGGGETQYFGPGTRLLVL.

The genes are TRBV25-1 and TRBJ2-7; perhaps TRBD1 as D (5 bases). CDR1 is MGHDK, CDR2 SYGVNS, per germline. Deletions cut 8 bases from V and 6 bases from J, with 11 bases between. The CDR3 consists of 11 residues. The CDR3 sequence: CASEQATEQYF. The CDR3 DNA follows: TGTGCCAGCGAACAGGCCACCGAGCAGTACTTC.

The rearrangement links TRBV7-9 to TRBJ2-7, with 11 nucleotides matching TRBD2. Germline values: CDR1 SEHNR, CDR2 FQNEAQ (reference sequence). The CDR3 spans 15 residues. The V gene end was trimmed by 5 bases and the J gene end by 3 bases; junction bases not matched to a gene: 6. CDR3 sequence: CASSPRTSGGYEQYF. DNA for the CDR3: TGTGCCAGCAGCCCCCGAACTAGCGGGGGCTACGAGCAGTACTTC.

CDR3 nucleotides: TGTGCCAGCAGTGGCGGGGGGGCCCACAATGAGCAGTTCTTC. This codes for CASSGGGAHNEQFF. The rearrangement joins TRBV2 to TRBJ2-1; 9 nucleotides line up with TRBD2. Germline CDR1 and CDR2: SNHLY and FYNNEI. Losses at the gene ends were 4 bases for V and 5 bases for J; bases not matched to a gene: 3. The CDR3 contains 14 residues.